This T cell receptor (beta chain) is drawn from a study of blood T cell repertoires in COVID-19. Per the study methods: Scientists estimated how many nucleated cells there were by amplifying reference gene primers. TCRdb's copy holds only in-frame clones and misses some; the assay was immunoSEQ multiplex PCR. V, J and clone size reflect that table, while D and trimming were determined from the DNA. The table shows almost 200,000 clones, with roughly 77% occurring only once. CDR1 is GTSNPN and CDR2 is SVGIG in the germline V gene (reference sequence). This CDR3 is built from 12 residues. Trimming removed 2 bases at V and 5 bases at J, with 9 bases between.

Sample: peripheral blood. The gene calls are TRBV30 and TRBJ2-5; a possible D gene is TRBD1 (6 bases). This receptor was identified in a woman aged 40 to 50 with COVID-19, enrolled during active disease. The DNA of the CDR3 is TGTGCCTGGAGTAGGGGGTTGGAGACCCAGTACTTC. Translating gives CAWSRGLETQYF.